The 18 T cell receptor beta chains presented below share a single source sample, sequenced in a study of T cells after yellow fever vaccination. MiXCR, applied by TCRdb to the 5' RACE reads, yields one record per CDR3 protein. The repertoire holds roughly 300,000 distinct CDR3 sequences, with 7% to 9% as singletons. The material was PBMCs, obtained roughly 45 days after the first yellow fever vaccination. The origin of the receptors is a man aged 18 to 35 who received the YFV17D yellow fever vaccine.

Written as DNA, the CDR3 is TGCGCCAGCAGCTCACTAGGTATGGGAGGTGGAGAGACCCAGTACTTC. Its translation is CASSSLGMGGGETQYF. The chain employs TRBV5-1 and TRBJ2-5, with D possibly matching TRBD2 (6 bases). CDR3 size: 16 residues. V was clipped by 3 bases and J by 4 bases, with 19 bases between them. Germline CDR1 is SGHRS and CDR2 is YFSETQ. The variable domain in full, completed from reference TRBV5-1 and TRBJ2-5, reads KAGVTQTPRYLIKTRGQQVTLSCSPISGHRSVSWYQQTPGQGLQFLFEYFSETQRNKGNFPGRFSGRQFSNSRSEMNVSTLELGDSALYLCASSSLGMGGGETQYFGPGTRLLVL.

The chain's CDR3 is CAWSVLRETQYF. As DNA, the CDR3 is TGTGCCTGGAGTGTACTACGAGAGACCCAGTACTTC. The J gene is TRBJ2-5, the V gene TRBV30; D not resolved. The CDR3 runs to 12 residues. Germline loops: CDR1 GTSNPN, CDR2 SVGIG (reference sequence). V lost 0 bases and J 4 bases, leaving 6 bases between the germline ends.

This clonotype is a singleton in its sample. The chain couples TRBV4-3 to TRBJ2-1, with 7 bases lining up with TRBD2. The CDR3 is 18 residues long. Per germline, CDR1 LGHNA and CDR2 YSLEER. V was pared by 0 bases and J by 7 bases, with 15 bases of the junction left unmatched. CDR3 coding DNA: TGCGCCAGCAGCCAAGACTATTTAGGGAGGGGAACTGGGAATGAGCAGTTCTTC. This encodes CASSQDYLGRGTGNEQFF.

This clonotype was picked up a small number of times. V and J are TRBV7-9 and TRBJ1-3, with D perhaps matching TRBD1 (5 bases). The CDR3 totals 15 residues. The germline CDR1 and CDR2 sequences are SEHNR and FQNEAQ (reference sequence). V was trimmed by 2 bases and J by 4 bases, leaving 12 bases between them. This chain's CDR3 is CASSLFPWGGNTIYF. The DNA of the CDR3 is TGTGCCAGCAGCTTATTTCCCTGGGGCGGAAACACCATATATTTT.

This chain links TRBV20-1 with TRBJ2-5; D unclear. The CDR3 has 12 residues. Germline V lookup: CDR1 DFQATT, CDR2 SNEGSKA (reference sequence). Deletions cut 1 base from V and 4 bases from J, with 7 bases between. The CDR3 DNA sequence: TGCAGTGCTAGAGGGTTGGGAGAGACCCAGTACTTC. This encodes CSARGLGETQYF.

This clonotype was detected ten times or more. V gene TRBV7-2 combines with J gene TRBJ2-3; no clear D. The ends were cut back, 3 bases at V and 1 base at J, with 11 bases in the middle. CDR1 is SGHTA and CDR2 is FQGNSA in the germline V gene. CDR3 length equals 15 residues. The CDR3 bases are TGTGCCAGCAGCTTGACCCCGCCCGGCACAGATACGCAGTATTTT. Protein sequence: CASSLTPPGTDTQYF.

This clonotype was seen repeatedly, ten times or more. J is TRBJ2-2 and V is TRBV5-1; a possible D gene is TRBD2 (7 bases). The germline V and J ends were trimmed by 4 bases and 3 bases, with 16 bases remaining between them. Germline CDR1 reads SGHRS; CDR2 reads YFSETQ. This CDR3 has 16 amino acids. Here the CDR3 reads CASSPEWGGHTGELFF. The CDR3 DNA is TGCGCCAGCAGCCCCGAATGGGGGGGCCACACCGGGGAGCTGTTTTTT.

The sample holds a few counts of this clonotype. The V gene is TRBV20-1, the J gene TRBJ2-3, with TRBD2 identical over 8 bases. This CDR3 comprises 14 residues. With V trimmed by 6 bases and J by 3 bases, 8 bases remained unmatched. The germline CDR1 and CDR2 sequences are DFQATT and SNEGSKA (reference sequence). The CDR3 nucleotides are TGCAGTGCCCCCCGGGGGGGGGTTACAGATACGCAGTATTTT. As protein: CSAPRGGVTDTQYF.

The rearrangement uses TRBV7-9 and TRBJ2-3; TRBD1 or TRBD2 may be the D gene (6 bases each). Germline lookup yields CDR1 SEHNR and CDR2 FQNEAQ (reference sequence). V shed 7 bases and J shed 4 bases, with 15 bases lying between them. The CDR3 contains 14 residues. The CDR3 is CASIRRGQADTQYF. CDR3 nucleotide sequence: TGTGCCAGCATCCGCCGGGGGCAGGCAGATACGCAGTATTTT.

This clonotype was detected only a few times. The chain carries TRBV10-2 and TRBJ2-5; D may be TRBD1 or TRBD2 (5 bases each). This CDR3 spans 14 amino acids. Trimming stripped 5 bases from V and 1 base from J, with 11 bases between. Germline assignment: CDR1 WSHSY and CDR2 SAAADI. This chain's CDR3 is CASSPSGRQETQYF. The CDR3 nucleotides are TGCGCCAGCAGTCCGTCGGGGCGCCAAGAGACCCAGTACTTC.

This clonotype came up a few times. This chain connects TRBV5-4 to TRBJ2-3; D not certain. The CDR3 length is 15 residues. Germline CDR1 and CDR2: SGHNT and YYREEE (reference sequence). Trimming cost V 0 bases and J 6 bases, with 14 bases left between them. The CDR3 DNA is TGTGCCAGCAGCTTGGGTTTAAGTGCGTATGATACGCAGTATTTT. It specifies CASSLGLSAYDTQYF.

DNA of the CDR3: TGTGCCAGCAGCTTGGGCTACGGGGTCCCTGAAGCTTTCTTT. Its protein product is CASSLGYGVPEAFF. The genes are TRBV11-2 and TRBJ1-1; D is unclear. Germline assignment: CDR1 SGHAT and CDR2 FQNNGV. The CDR3 is made up of 14 amino acids. The V and J ends lost 3 bases and 6 bases respectively, with 14 bases between them.

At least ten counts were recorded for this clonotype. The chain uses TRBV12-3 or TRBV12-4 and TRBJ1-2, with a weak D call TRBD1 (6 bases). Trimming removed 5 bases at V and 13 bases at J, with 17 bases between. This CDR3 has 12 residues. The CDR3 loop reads CASSRQDRWSTF. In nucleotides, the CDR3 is TGTGCCAGCAGTCGACAGGACCGCTGGAGCACCTTC.

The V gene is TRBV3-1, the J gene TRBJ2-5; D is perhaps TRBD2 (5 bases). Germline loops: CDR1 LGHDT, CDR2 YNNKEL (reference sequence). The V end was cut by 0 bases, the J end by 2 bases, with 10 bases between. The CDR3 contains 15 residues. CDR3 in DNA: TGTGCCAGCAGCCAAGATTTTCGGGATCAAGAGACCCAGTACTTC. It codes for CASSQDFRDQETQYF.

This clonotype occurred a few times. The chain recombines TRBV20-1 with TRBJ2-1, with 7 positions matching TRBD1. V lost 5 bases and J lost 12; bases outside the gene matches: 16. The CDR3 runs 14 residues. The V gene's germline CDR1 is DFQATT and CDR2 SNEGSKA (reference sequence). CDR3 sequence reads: CSADPGQSSVGQFF. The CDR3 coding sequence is TGCAGTGCTGACCCGGGACAGTCGTCGGTGGGGCAGTTCTTC.

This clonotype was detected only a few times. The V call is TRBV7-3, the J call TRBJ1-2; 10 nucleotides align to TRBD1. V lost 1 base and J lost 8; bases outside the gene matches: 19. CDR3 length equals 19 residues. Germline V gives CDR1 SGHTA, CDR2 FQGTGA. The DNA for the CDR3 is TGTGCCAGCAGCTTAAACGTGTCTGTTTGGGGACAGGGGAAAGGGGGCTACACCTTC. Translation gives CASSLNVSVWGQGKGGYTF.

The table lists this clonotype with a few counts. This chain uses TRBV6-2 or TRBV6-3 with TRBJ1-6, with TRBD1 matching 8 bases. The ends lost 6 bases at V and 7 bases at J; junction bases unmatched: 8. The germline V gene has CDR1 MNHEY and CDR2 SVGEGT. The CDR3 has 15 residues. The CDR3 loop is CASSRPGQGNSPLHF. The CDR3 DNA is TGTGCCAGCAGCCGCCCCGGACAGGGCAATTCACCCCTCCACTTT.

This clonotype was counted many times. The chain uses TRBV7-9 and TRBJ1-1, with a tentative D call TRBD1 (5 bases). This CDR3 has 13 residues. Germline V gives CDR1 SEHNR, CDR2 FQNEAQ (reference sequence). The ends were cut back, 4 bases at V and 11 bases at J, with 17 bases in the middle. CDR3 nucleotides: TGTGCCAGCAGCTCCCGGGACTCGGAGGTGGCTTTCTTT. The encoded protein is CASSSRDSEVAFF.